A single sample gave rise to the 5 T cell receptor beta chains below, sequenced in a study of T-cell reconstitution after alpha-beta-depleted transplantation in children. Unique molecular identifiers were incorporated into the prepared TCRbeta library. TCRdb called the PCR reads again in MiXCR, with one record for every CDR3 protein. The table records around 800,000 distinct CDR3 sequences, 15% to 20% of them present only once. The source was PBMCs, mostly from graft donor cells, collected 360 days after TCRalphabeta/CD19-depleted stem cell transplant. These receptors came from a male patient younger than 18 who had a stem cell transplant for acute lymphoblastic leukemia, so the T cells may come from the graft donor.

The chain joins TRBV20-1 to TRBJ2-7; the match to TRBD2 covers 10 bases. The CDR3 runs 14 residues. Unmatched junction bases numbered 5, after V lost 6 bases and J lost 0 bases. Per the germline V gene, CDR1 is DFQATT and CDR2 is SNEGSKA (reference sequence). The CDR3: CSAPTSGVSYEQYF. For the CDR3, the DNA is TGCAGTGCCCCAACTAGCGGGGTCTCCTACGAGCAGTACTTC.

This clonotype was observed a few times. The V call is TRBV29-1, the J call TRBJ2-7; D is perhaps TRBD1 (5 bases). Looked up from germline, CDR1 is SQVTM and CDR2 is ANQGSEA. V gave up 0 bases and J gave up 0 bases, with 6 bases separating them. CDR3 length: 13 residues. CDR3 loop: CSVEDRDSYEQYF. The CDR3 bases are TGCAGCGTTGAAGACAGGGACTCCTACGAGCAGTACTTC.

This clonotype showed up many times. The chain recombines TRBV5-1 with TRBJ2-4; 7 bases match TRBD1. The ends lost 4 bases at V and 6 bases at J; junction bases unmatched: 13. Per the germline V gene, CDR1 is SGHRS and CDR2 is YFSETQ. The CDR3 loop spans 16 amino acids. In nucleotides, the CDR3 is TGCGCCAGCAGCGCGAAACCGGGACAGAGGATAAACATTCAGTACTTC. The encoded protein is CASSAKPGQRINIQYF.

Ten or more counts support this clonotype. This chain uses TRBV7-9 with TRBJ2-1; possibly TRBD1 or TRBD2 for D (5 bases each). From germline, CDR1 is SEHNR and CDR2 FQNEAQ (reference sequence). V lost 0 bases and J 6 bases, leaving 18 bases between the germline ends. CDR3 length: 17 amino acids. This CDR3 reads CASSLAPYRNRGNEQFF. For the CDR3, the DNA is TGTGCCAGCAGCTTAGCCCCGTACAGGAACCGGGGCAATGAGCAGTTCTTC.

The J gene is TRBJ2-7, the V gene TRBV5-5; tentative D call: TRBD2 (6 bases). Looked up from germline, CDR1 is SGHKS and CDR2 is YYEKEE (reference sequence). The CDR3 runs 15 residues. The V end was cut by 6 bases, the J end by 4 bases, with 20 bases between. This chain's CDR3 is CASIPFAAREYEQYF. The CDR3 coding sequence is TGTGCCAGCATCCCATTTGCGGCGCGGGAATACGAGCAGTACTTC.